Listed below are T cell receptor beta chains from one sample, sequenced in a study of pediatric ulcerative colitis. Sequencing was performed with immunoSEQ multiplex PCR; in TCRdb, only in-frame clones are kept and a portion is missing. The table lists about 35,000 clones, roughly 81% of them singletons. The sample taken for sequencing was gut tissue. The receptors originated from a boy younger than 18 with mild ulcerative colitis. Both conserved end residues are part of each CDR3. The D gene is left open where the match is weak. A clone size is listed for some rows: how often the clone was seen (once, few, many), or a class if it is expanded.

V gene	clone size	D gene	J gene	CDR3 length	CDR3 DNA	CDR3 protein
TRBV29-1	NA	TRBD2	TRBJ2-7	14	TGCAGCGTACCTCGGACTAGCGGGTCCTACGAGCAGTACTTC	CSVPRTSGSYEQYF
TRBV5-1	NA	TRBD2	TRBJ2-1	15	TGCGCCAGCGGACGGGGAGCGGGGGAATACAATGAGCAGTTCTTC	CASGRGAGEYNEQFF
TRBV5-1	NA	NA	TRBJ2-7	12	TGCGCCAGCAGCGCCAGGGGTTACGAGCAGTACTTC	CASSARGYEQYF
TRBV7-9	NA	NA	TRBJ1-1	14	TGTGCCAGCAGCTTAGTTTTTGGGTGGACTGAAGCTTTCTTT	CASSLVFGWTEAFF
TRBV11-3	NA	NA	TRBJ2-1	18	TGTGCCAGCAGCTTAGGGTACAGGGAGAGCGGCTCCTACAATGAGCAGTTCTTC	CASSLGYRESGSYNEQFF
TRBV6-5	NA	NA	TRBJ1-1	13	TGTGCCACCACCTTGGGAGGTGACACTGAAGCTTTCTTT	CATTLGGDTEAFF
TRBV4-2	NA	TRBD2	TRBJ2-1	17	TGTGCCAGCAGCCAAGACAGCGGGGGGAACTCCTACAATGAGCAGTTCTTC	CASSQDSGGNSYNEQFF
TRBV18	NA	NA	TRBJ1-3	16	TGTGCCAGCTCACCGCGGGACACCGATCCTGGAAACACCATATATTTT	CASSPRDTDPGNTIYF
TRBV6-6	few	NA	TRBJ1-1	13	TGTGCCAGCAGACGTCTCGTGAACACTGAAGCTTTCTTT	CASRRLVNTEAFF
TRBV12-5	NA	NA	TRBJ2-7	13	TGTGCTAGTGGTCCCGGGACAACCTACGAGCAGTACTTC	CASGPGTTYEQYF
TRBV5-6	once	TRBD1	TRBJ1-2	16	TGTGCCAGCAGCTTGGGGGACAGGGGACCTAACTATGGCTACACCTTC	CASSLGDRGPNYGYTF
TRBV7-9	NA	TRBD2	TRBJ2-5	15	TGTGCCAGCAGCCGGCTAGCGGACCTGTGGGAGACCCAGTACTTC	CASSRLADLWETQYF
TRBV6-1	NA	TRBD2	TRBJ2-7	15	TGTGCCAGCAGTGAAGCGGCTAGCGGGGGCTACGAGCAGTACTTC	CASSEAASGGYEQYF
TRBV18	NA	NA	TRBJ2-6	16	TGTGCCAGCTCACCACTTACCGGTTCTGGGGCCAACGTCCTGACTTTC	CASSPLTGSGANVLTF
TRBV19	NA	NA	TRBJ1-2	15	TGTGCCAGTAGTATAGGGGGCCCAGGACGCTATGGCTACACCTTC	CASSIGGPGRYGYTF
TRBV5-4	NA	NA	TRBJ2-7	13	TGTGCCAGCAGCCTCGAACCAGGGTCCGAGCAGTACTTC	CASSLEPGSEQYF
TRBV7-9	NA	TRBD1	TRBJ2-5	14	TGTGCCAGCAGCTTAGACACAGGGGCAGGGACCCAGTACTTC	CASSLDTGAGTQYF
TRBV19	NA	NA	TRBJ1-2	17	TGTGCCAGTAGTATGTCCATATTGCGGGGGGCTAACTATGGCTACACCTTC	CASSMSILRGANYGYTF